This TCR beta chain was sequenced during a study of PD-1 blockade in classical Hodgkin lymphoma. Turning to the study itself: Nivolumab was given intravenously to patients at 3 mg/kg every 2 weeks.

All the patients suffered relapse after autologous stem cell transplantation, and brentuximab vedotin exposure differed. This clone came up once. Its antigen remains unidentified. Germline V CDR1 and CDR2: MNHEY, SMNVEV (reference sequence). The CDR3 extends over 15 amino acids. V shed 4 bases and J shed 2 bases, with 15 bases lying between them. Overall study findings and caveats: Compared with healthy donors, newly diagnosed patients reportedly showed lower baseline TCR diversity. CD4+ TCR diversity, unlike CD8+, rose significantly by C4D1.

The repertoire was sequenced with immunoSEQ multiplex PCR; TCRdb's copy has only in-frame clones and lacks some. Of approximately 12,000 clones listed, 80% are singletons. This sample comprised peripheral blood mononuclear cells (PBMCs), obtained at baseline. The rearrangement joins TRBV27 to TRBJ2-7; weak D call: TRBD1 (6 bases). This sequence was found in a human donor with classical Hodgkin lymphoma. The CDR3 DNA reads TGTGCCAGCAGTTATCAGGGGCCCGAACCCTACGAGCAGTACTTC. This gives the protein CASSYQGPEPYEQYF.